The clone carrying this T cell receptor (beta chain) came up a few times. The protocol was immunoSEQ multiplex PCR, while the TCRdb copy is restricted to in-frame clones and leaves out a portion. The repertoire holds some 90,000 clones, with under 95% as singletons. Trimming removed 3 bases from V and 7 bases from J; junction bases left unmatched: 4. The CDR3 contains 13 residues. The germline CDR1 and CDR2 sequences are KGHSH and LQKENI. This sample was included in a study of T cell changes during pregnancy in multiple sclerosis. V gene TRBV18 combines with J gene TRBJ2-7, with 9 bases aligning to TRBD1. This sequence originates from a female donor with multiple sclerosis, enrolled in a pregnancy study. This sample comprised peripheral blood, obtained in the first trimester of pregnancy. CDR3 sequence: CASSPGTGREQYF. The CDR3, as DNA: TGTGCCAGCTCACCTGGGACAGGGAGAGAGCAGTACTTC.